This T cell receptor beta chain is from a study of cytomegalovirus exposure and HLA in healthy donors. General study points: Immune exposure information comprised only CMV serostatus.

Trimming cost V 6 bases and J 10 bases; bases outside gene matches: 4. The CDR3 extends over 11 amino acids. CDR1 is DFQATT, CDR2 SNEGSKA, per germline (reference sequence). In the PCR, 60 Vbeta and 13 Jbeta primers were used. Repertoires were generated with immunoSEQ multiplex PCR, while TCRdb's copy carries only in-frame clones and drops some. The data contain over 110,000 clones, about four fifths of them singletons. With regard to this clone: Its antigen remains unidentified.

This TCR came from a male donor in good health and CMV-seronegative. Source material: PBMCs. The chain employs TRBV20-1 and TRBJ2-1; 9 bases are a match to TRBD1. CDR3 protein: CSADRGLEQFF. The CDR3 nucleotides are TGCAGTGCGGACAGGGGTTTGGAGCAGTTCTTC.